One sample yielded the 20 T cell receptor beta chains listed below, sequenced in a study of OX40 agonist ivuxolimab in advanced cancers. Sequenced by immunoSEQ multiplex PCR; TCRdb stores in-frame clones only, minus some. The sample includes some 60,000 clones, 70% to 90% seen only once; the top ten take around 2%. The material was CD4+ or CD8+ T cells sorted from blood, obtained in a trial of the OX40 agonist ivuxolimab. The receptors were gathered from an adult with an advanced solid tumor such as melanoma, head and neck, liver or kidney cancer.

The V gene is TRBV5-5, the J gene TRBJ1-1; no clear D. Germline CDR1 SGHKS, CDR2 YYEKEE (reference sequence). The CDR3 length is 11 residues. V was clipped by 4 bases and J by 7 bases, with 8 bases between them. In DNA, the CDR3 is TGTGCCAGCAGCGGGAACGATGAAGCTTTCTTT. This codes for CASSGNDEAFF.

This clone has a single count. V usage is TRBV9 and J usage is TRBJ1-2; no reliable D call. The CDR3 is made up of 15 amino acids. Germline V gene data show CDR1 as SGDLS and CDR2 as YYNGEE. The V end was cut by 0 bases, the J end by 4 bases, with 13 bases between. The CDR3 nucleotides read TGTGCCAGCAGCGTAGAAGGCAGGCCGCTCTATGGCTACACCTTC. It yields the protein CASSVEGRPLYGYTF.

This CDR3 is CASSLIGVGGNTIYF. The CDR3, as DNA: TGCGCCAGCAGCTTAATCGGGGTTGGAGGAAACACCATATATTTT. The chain uses TRBV5-1 and TRBJ1-3; D not resolved. Trimming cost V 2 bases and J 4 bases, with 13 bases left between them. CDR3 length: 15 residues. Germline V gene lookup returns CDR1 SGHRS and CDR2 YFSETQ.

In its sample, this clone was seen a few times. V is TRBV29-1 and J is TRBJ2-3; 12 bases match TRBD2. V trimming: 4 bases; J trimming: 0 bases; junction bases outside the gene matches: 17. The CDR3 runs 20 residues. Germline values: CDR1 SQVTM, CDR2 ANQGSEA. The CDR3 reads CSVVLPASGRVWVSTDTQYF. Here the CDR3 DNA reads TGCAGCGTTGTGCTGCCAGCTAGCGGGAGGGTATGGGTCAGCACAGATACGCAGTATTTT.

The chain employs TRBV9 and TRBJ2-5; 8 positions agree with TRBD2. The closer fit of TRBJ2-7 to the DNA end suggests the J call may be wrong. From germline, CDR1 is SGDLS and CDR2 YYNGEE. This CDR3 is built from 15 residues. The CDR3 region has the DNA TGTGCCAGCAGCGTAGAGTACGGGAGCGGGAGCGAGCAGTACTTC. It specifies CASSVEYGSGSEQYF.

The chain joins TRBV2 to TRBJ1-2; 7 bases are a match to TRBD1. V lost 7 bases, J lost 5 bases, and 10 bases stayed unmatched. Germline V gene sequence: CDR1 SNHLY, CDR2 FYNNEI. The CDR3 sequence is 14 residues long. The CDR3 is CASIPGQAPYGYTF. In nucleotides, the CDR3 is TGTGCCAGCATTCCCGGACAGGCCCCATATGGCTACACCTTC. The complete variable domain, with remaining parts taken from reference TRBV2 and TRBJ1-2, reads EPEVTQTPSHQVTQMGQEVILRCVPISNHLYFYWYRQILGQKVEFLVSFYNNEISEKSEIFDDQFSVERPDGSNFTLKIRSTKLEDSAMYFCASIPGQAPYGYTFGSGTRLTVV.

This clone turned up a few times. The chain is built from TRBV18 and TRBJ1-1; unclear D gene. The CDR3 is made up of 16 amino acids. Trimming took off 3 bases at V and 0 bases at J, with 14 bases between the two ends. Germline-derived CDR1 and CDR2 are KGHSH and LQKENI. CDR3 sequence reads: CASSPGRRWVNTEAFF. The CDR3 region has the DNA TGTGCCAGCTCACCCGGGAGGAGGTGGGTGAACACTGAAGCTTTCTTT.

The CDR3 coding sequence is TGTGCCAGCAGTTTAAGACATAACACTGAAGCTTTCTTT. Translating gives CASSLRHNTEAFF. This rearrangement joins TRBV28 to TRBJ1-1; D remains unclear. This CDR3 comprises 13 residues. Germline-derived CDR1 and CDR2 are MDHEN and SYDVKM. V was shortened by 2 bases and J by 2 bases, with 6 bases between the two germline ends.

The genes are TRBV7-2 and TRBJ2-7, with 7 bases identical to TRBD1. The V gene end was trimmed by 6 bases and the J gene end by 4 bases; junction bases not matched to a gene: 12. From germline, CDR1 is SGHTA and CDR2 FQGNSA. The CDR3 consists of 15 residues. CDR3 DNA: TGTGCCAGCAGTCCCCCCGGGACAGAAGGATACGAGCAGTACTTC. This sequence encodes CASSPPGTEGYEQYF. The whole variable domain, filled in from reference TRBV7-2 and TRBJ2-7, reads GAGVSQSPSNKVTEKGKDVELRCDPISGHTALYWYRQSLGQGLEFLIYFQGNSAPDKSGLPSDRFSAERTGGSVSTLTIQRTQQEDSAVYLCASSPPGTEGYEQYFGPGTRLTVT.

Turning to this clone: Its ends do not fully match the called genes, so a read error is possible. Other DNA sequences in this specimen translate into the identical CDR3. The chain uses TRBV4-1 and TRBJ2-7; the D gene is possibly TRBD2 (5 bases). CDR1 MGHRA and CDR2 YSYEKL come from the germline V gene. This CDR3 has 15 amino acids. For the CDR3, the DNA is TGTGCCAGCAGCCAAGAGAGGGAGATGGGGTACGAGCAGTACTTC. Translating it yields CASSQEREMGYEQYF.

The gene calls are TRBV4-1 and TRBJ2-7; tentatively, D is TRBD2 (6 bases). There are 15 residues in the CDR3. Trimming cost V 5 bases and J 5 bases, with 19 bases left between them. Per the germline V gene, CDR1 is MGHRA and CDR2 is YSYEKL. The DNA for the CDR3 is TGCGCCAGCAGCTCGGTTTTCGAGGGGAGGAACGAGCAGTACTTC. Amino acids: CASSSVFEGRNEQYF.

This clone was found a few times. This chain links TRBV6-5 with TRBJ2-2; D ambiguous. The CDR3 consists of 12 residues. The V end was cut by 8 bases, the J end by 3 bases, with 7 bases between. The germline CDR1 and CDR2 sequences are MNHEY and SVGAGI. CDR3 sequence reads: CASGMDTGELFF. The CDR3 bases are TGTGCCAGCGGTATGGACACCGGGGAGCTGTTTTTT.

The chain is built from TRBV6-5 and TRBJ1-3; no clear D. Germline V gives CDR1 MNHEY, CDR2 SVGAGI. This CDR3 has 15 residues. V lost 0 bases and J 4 bases, leaving 10 bases between the germline ends. CDR3 sequence: CASSYSGIEGNTIYF. The CDR3 nucleotides are TGTGCCAGCAGTTACTCGGGGATAGAGGGAAACACCATATATTTT.

The chain is built from TRBV2 and TRBJ2-1; D uncertain. V was clipped by 7 bases and J by 0 bases, with 10 bases between them. CDR1 and CDR2 from the germline V gene are SNHLY and FYNNEI. The CDR3 has 14 amino acids. CDR3 in amino acids: CASTAVSSYNEQFF. Here the CDR3 DNA reads TGTGCCAGCACTGCGGTTAGCTCCTACAATGAGCAGTTCTTC.

The chain employs TRBV5-1 and TRBJ2-3; TRBD1 or TRBD2 may be the D gene (5 bases each). CDR3 length: 15 amino acids. V was shortened by 0 bases and J by 4 bases, with 12 bases between the two germline ends. Looked up from germline, CDR1 is SGHRS and CDR2 is YFSETQ. CDR3 region: CASSLVGIGADTQYF. The CDR3 DNA sequence: TGCGCCAGCAGCTTGGTCGGGATAGGGGCAGATACGCAGTATTTT.

The chain recombines TRBV7-3 with TRBJ2-3, with D tentatively TRBD1 or TRBD2 (5 bases each). CDR3 length: 14 amino acids. CDR1 is SGHTA and CDR2 is FQGTGA in the germline V gene. V was shortened by 3 bases and J by 2 bases, with 9 bases between the two germline ends. In DNA, the CDR3 is TGTGCCAGCAGCTTGGGGGAGTACACAGATACGCAGTATTTT. Amino acid sequence: CASSLGEYTDTQYF.

In this sample, this clone turned up a few times. The chain combines TRBV7-6 with TRBJ1-2; 9 bases agree with TRBD1. V trimming: 5 bases; J trimming: 8 bases; junction bases outside the gene matches: 6. Germline V gene lookup returns CDR1 SGHVS and CDR2 FNYEAQ. The CDR3 has 13 amino acids. CDR3 coding DNA: TGTGCCAGCAGCGACCGACAGGGGGACGGCTACACCTTC. It encodes CASSDRQGDGYTF.

This chain joins TRBV7-2 and TRBJ1-2, with D possibly TRBD1 on 6 matching bases. The CDR3 contains 14 residues. In germline, CDR1 is SGHTA, CDR2 FQGNSA. V gave up 7 bases and J gave up 4 bases, with 16 bases separating them. CDR3 protein: CASTPGGQGYGYTF. CDR3 in DNA: TGTGCCAGCACCCCGGGGGGGCAGGGCTATGGCTACACCTTC.

The chain links TRBV18 to TRBJ2-4; weak D call: TRBD2 (6 bases). Trimming shortened V by 3 bases and J by 6 bases, and 21 bases separated the two germline ends. The CDR3 extends over 17 amino acids. Germline V gene data show CDR1 as KGHSH and CDR2 as LQKENI. The CDR3: CASSPVIAGGIRNIQYF. In DNA form, the CDR3 reads TGTGCCAGCTCACCTGTAATTGCTGGCGGGATTAGAAACATTCAGTACTTC.

V is TRBV23-1 and J is TRBJ2-1; TRBD2 agrees at 16 bases. TRBV23-1 is reported as an ORF; its role is uncertain. The V and J ends lost 2 bases and 9 bases, in that order; junction bases with no gene match: 13. The CDR3 is 19 amino acids. The CDR3 sequence: CASSQIIRGLAGGQSEQFF. The CDR3 DNA reads TGCGCCAGCAGTCAAATAATCCGGGGACTAGCGGGAGGGCAAAGTGAGCAGTTCTTC.